The 12 T cell receptor beta chains given below trace back to one sample, sequenced in a study of shared clonotypes between healthy human individuals. Sequencing used immunoSEQ multiplex PCR; TCRdb keeps in-frame clones, though not all of them. The table has about 480,000 clones, almost 80% seen once; the top ten hold 9.5% to 15%. Sequencing input: PBMCs. These receptors were obtained from a woman in her thirties or forties in good health. Some clones in this sample may be carry-over from other donors' samples.

The chain employs TRBV19 and TRBJ2-7, with 7 bases lining up with TRBD2. With 6 bases clipped from V and 5 bases from J, the junction kept 19 bases outside the gene matches. CDR1 is LNHDA, CDR2 SQIVND, per germline (reference sequence). The CDR3 sequence is 17 residues long. The CDR3: CASSSPPGTTRQNEQYF. Written as DNA, the CDR3 is TGTGCCAGTAGCTCACCACCTGGGACTACCCGTCAGAACGAGCAGTACTTC.

In regard to this clone: Other DNA sequences in this specimen translate into the identical CDR3. This chain connects TRBV18 to TRBJ2-2, with 13 bases identical to TRBD2. The CDR3 is made up of 17 amino acids. Looked up from germline, CDR1 is KGHSH and CDR2 is LQKENI. V was pared by 2 bases and J by 3 bases, with 3 bases of the junction left unmatched. DNA of the CDR3: TGTGCCAGCTCACCATTAGGACTAGCGGGAGACACCGGGGAGCTGTTTTTT. Residues: CASSPLGLAGDTGELFF.

This clone was recorded once. The V and J genes are TRBV9 and TRBJ2-3; no clear D gene. The CDR3 extends over 15 amino acids. Trimming pared 0 bases from V and 1 base from J, leaving 9 bases between. CDR1 and CDR2 from the germline V gene are SGDLS and YYNGEE. The CDR3 nucleotides read TGTGCCAGCAGCGTAGACGGCGGAGGCACAGATACGCAGTATTTT. Translation gives CASSVDGGGTDTQYF.

The CDR3 sequence: CASSYSYRADTEAFF. The CDR3 DNA is TGTGCCAGCAGTTACTCGTACAGAGCAGACACTGAAGCTTTCTTT. V gene TRBV6-6 combines with J gene TRBJ1-1; D uncertain. V was pared by 0 bases and J by 3 bases, with 11 bases between. Germline V gene lookup returns CDR1 MNHNY and CDR2 SVGAGI (reference sequence). The CDR3 spans 15 residues.

The rearrangement uses TRBV28 and TRBJ2-7; D is possibly TRBD1 (6 bases). The CDR3 contains 12 residues. V was cut by 7 bases and J by 3 bases, with 10 bases left in between. Germline V lookup: CDR1 MDHEN, CDR2 SYDVKM. The CDR3 region is CASNRASYEQYF. CDR3 DNA sequence: TGTGCCAGCAACAGGGCCAGCTACGAGCAGTACTTC.

The V gene is TRBV28, the J gene TRBJ1-2, with a weak D call TRBD1 (6 bases). CDR1 and CDR2 (germline): MDHEN, SYDVKM. The CDR3 runs 12 residues. Trimming removed 7 bases at V and 4 bases at J, with 10 bases between. Here the CDR3 DNA reads TGTGCCAGCACTGGACAGCCCTATGGCTACACCTTC. Its protein is CASTGQPYGYTF.

This clone was recorded a few times. V and J are TRBV4-1 and TRBJ2-1, with a weak D call TRBD2 (5 bases). The V gene's germline CDR1 is MGHRA and CDR2 YSYEKL. This CDR3 spans 14 amino acids. The V and J ends lost 3 bases and 8 bases respectively, with 14 bases between them. In nucleotides, the CDR3 is TGCGCCAGCAGCCACCCGGGGAAGAGTCATGAGCAGTTCTTC. It specifies CASSHPGKSHEQFF.

The CDR3 DNA follows: TGTGCCAGCAGCCAAGAGACAGGGAGGTCTGGAAACACCATATATTTT. Translating it yields CASSQETGRSGNTIYF. The gene calls are TRBV4-2 and TRBJ1-3, with 7 bases matching TRBD1. The V gene end was trimmed by 0 bases and the J gene end by 1 base; junction bases not matched to a gene: 3. This CDR3 is built from 16 residues. Germline CDR1 is LGHNA and CDR2 is YNFKEQ.

The genes are TRBV15 and TRBJ2-1, with 8 positions matching TRBD2. After removal of 4 bases from V and 3 bases from J, the junction contained 8 bases not matched to a gene. This CDR3 contains 16 residues. CDR1 and CDR2 from the germline V gene are LNHNV and YYDKDF (reference sequence). Written as DNA, the CDR3 is TGTGCCACCAGCACCCGCCGGGAGGGCCTCTACAATGAGCAGTTCTTC. This gives the protein CATSTRREGLYNEQFF.

This clone was detected only a few times. This chain connects TRBV30 to TRBJ2-7, with D possibly being TRBD1 (5 bases). From germline, CDR1 is GTSNPN and CDR2 SVGIG (reference sequence). The V gene lost 2 bases and the J gene lost 3 bases, with 11 bases spanning the gap. The CDR3 has 13 residues. CDR3 protein: CAWSLDMSYEQYF. The CDR3 nucleotides are TGTGCCTGGAGTCTGGACATGAGCTACGAGCAGTACTTC.

This chain uses TRBV19 with TRBJ2-7, with D possibly matching TRBD2 (6 bases). V was trimmed by 5 bases and J by 0 bases, leaving 14 bases between them. Germline V CDR1 and CDR2: LNHDA, SQIVND (reference sequence). CDR3 length: 15 residues. The chain's CDR3 is CASSPRLEISYEQYF. The DNA of the CDR3 is TGTGCCAGTAGTCCCCGACTAGAGATCTCCTACGAGCAGTACTTC. The full variable domain, in which reference TRBV19 and TRBJ2-7 provide the parts outside the CDR3, is DGGITQSPKYLFRKEGQNVTLSCEQNLNHDAMYWYRQDPGQGLRLIYYSQIVNDFQKGDIAEGYSVSREKKESFPLTVTSAQKNPTAFYLCASSPRLEISYEQYFGPGTRLTVT.

For this clone: The identical CDR3 is also encoded by other nucleotide sequences in the sample. This rearrangement joins TRBV5-1 to TRBJ1-1; the D is unclear. Germline V CDR1 and CDR2: SGHRS, YFSETQ. The V gene lost 2 bases and the J gene lost 1 base, with 6 bases spanning the gap. CDR3 size: 13 residues. DNA of the CDR3: TGCGCCAGCAGCTTTCGGGGGAACACTGAAGCTTTCTTT. Residues: CASSFRGNTEAFF.